The rows below give T cell receptor beta chains drawn from one sample of a study of T cells after yellow fever vaccination. TCRdb re-derived calls from the 5' RACE reads in MiXCR, one entry per CDR3 protein. This sample carries some 250,000 distinct CDR3 sequences, more than 3.5% of them seen once, and the ten largest clones take under 20%. The sequencing here drew on PBMCs, taken 15 days after the yellow fever booster vaccination. These TCRs come from a young man who received the YFV17D yellow fever vaccine. Both conserved end residues are part of each CDR3.

CDR3aa,j_gene,v_gene
CASSPGPDTDTQYF,TRBJ2-3,TRBV11-2
CASSLGSRGNTIYF,TRBJ1-3,TRBV5-6
CASSRGTADYGYTF,TRBJ1-2,TRBV5-4
CSARLPLTDLNTEAFF,TRBJ1-1,TRBV20-1
CASSLDRGSQETQYF,TRBJ2-5,TRBV5-1
CAISESTRQETQYF,TRBJ2-5,TRBV10-3
CASSLASGRTDTQYF,TRBJ2-3,TRBV12-3/TRBV12-4
CASRPGRGAPDTQYF,TRBJ2-3,TRBV5-5
CASSLEYAGNYEQYF,TRBJ2-7,TRBV7-9
CASSFGTRGGEKLFF,TRBJ1-4,TRBV5-6
CAWSVNVGDEQYF,TRBJ2-7,TRBV30
CASSPTGGQGFSYEQYF,TRBJ2-7,TRBV7-2
CASRNRDRGEETQYF,TRBJ2-5,TRBV11-1
CSARGTGGAWGNTIYF,TRBJ1-3,TRBV20-1
CASSLSSAGGLSGYTF,TRBJ1-2,TRBV7-3
CSVGDDSGALSNQPQHF,TRBJ1-5,TRBV29-1
CSVEGNTEAFF,TRBJ1-1,TRBV29-1